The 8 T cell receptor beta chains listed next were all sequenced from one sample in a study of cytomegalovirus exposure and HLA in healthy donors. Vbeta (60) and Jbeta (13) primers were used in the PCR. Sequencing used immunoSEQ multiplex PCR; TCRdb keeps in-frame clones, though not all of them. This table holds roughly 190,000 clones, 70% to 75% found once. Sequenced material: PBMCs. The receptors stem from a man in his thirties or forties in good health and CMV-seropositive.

The CDR3 nucleotides are TGTGCCAGCAGCTTAGCGCTGGTGACTACAGATACGCAGTATTTT. Amino acid sequence: CASSLALVTTDTQYF. V gene TRBV7-2 combines with J gene TRBJ2-3; D unresolved. Germline lookup yields CDR1 SGHTA and CDR2 FQGNSA. The CDR3 is made up of 15 amino acids. Trimming pared 0 bases from V and 3 bases from J, leaving 10 bases between.

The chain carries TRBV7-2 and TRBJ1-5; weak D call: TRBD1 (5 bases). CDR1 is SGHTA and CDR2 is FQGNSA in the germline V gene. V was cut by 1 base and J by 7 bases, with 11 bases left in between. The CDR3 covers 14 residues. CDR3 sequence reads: CASSLVGANQPQHF. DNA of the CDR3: TGTGCCAGCAGCTTAGTTGGGGCCAACCAGCCCCAGCATTTT.

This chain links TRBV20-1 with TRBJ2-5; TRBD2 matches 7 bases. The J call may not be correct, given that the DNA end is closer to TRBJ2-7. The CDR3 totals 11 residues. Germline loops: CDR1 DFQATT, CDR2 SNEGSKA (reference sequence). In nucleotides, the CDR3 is TGCAGTGCTCGCGGGGGCTACGAGCAGTACTTC. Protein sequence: CSARGGYEQYF.

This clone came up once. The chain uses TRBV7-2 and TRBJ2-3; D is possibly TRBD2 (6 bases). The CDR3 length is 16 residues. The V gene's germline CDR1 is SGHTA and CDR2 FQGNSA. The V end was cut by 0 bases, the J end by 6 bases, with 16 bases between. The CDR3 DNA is TGTGCCAGCAGCTTAGCGGGGAGGTTGAGAGGGGATACGCAGTATTTT. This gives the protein CASSLAGRLRGDTQYF.

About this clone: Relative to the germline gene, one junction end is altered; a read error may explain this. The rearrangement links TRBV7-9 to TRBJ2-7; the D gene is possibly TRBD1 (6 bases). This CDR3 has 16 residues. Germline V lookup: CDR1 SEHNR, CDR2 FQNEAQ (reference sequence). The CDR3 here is CSSSFPKTGLRYEQYF. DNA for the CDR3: TGTTCCAGCAGCTTCCCTAAAACAGGGTTGCGCTACGAGCAGTACTTC.

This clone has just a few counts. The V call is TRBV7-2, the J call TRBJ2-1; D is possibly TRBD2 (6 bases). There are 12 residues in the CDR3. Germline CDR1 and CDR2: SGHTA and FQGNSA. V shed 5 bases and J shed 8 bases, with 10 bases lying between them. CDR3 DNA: TGTGCCAGCAGCCGCACGGGGGATGAGCAGTTCTTC. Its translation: CASSRTGDEQFF.

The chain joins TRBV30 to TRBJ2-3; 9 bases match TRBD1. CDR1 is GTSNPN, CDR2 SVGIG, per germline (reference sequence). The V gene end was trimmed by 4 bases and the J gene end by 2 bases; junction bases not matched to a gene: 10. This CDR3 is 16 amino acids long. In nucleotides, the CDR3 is TGTGCCTGGAACCCCGGCACAGGGGGCGTCACAGATACGCAGTATTTT. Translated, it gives CAWNPGTGGVTDTQYF.

The CDR3 DNA reads TGTGCCTGGAGTGAGGGACTAGCGGGGGGCACAGGGCAGTTCTTC. This translates into CAWSEGLAGGTGQFF. V gene TRBV30 combines with J gene TRBJ2-1; TRBD2 matches at 15 bases. Trimming cost V 1 base and J 12 bases; bases outside gene matches: 7. The germline CDR1 and CDR2 sequences are GTSNPN and SVGIG (reference sequence). The CDR3 consists of 15 residues.